This T cell receptor (beta chain) originates from a study of blood T cell repertoires in COVID-19. Study-wide background: Sites across the United States, Italy and Spain contributed samples from acute and convalescent COVID-19. PBMCs, B-cell-depleted T cells, or T cells were the source of the cDNA or gDNA that made up the material.

Germline V gives CDR1 SGHVS, CDR2 FQNEAQ. The CDR3 covers 15 residues. The V gene lost 5 bases and the J gene lost 7 bases, with 15 bases spanning the gap. Authors' methods: Amplified reference gene primers provided the basis for estimating nucleated cell counts. Profiling relied on immunoSEQ multiplex PCR, and the TCRdb table lists in-frame clones only, not all of them. V, J and clone size reflect that table, while D and trimming were determined from the DNA. The profile shows 50,000 to 65,000 clones, 70% to 90% of them singletons. The sample taken for sequencing was peripheral blood. The TCR comes from an older man with acute or convalescent COVID-19. The chain has TRBV7-8 and TRBJ1-6; a possible D gene is TRBD1 (5 bases). CDR3 amino acids: CASSPRGGGNSPLHF. The DNA for the CDR3 is TGTGCCAGCAGCCCGCGCGGGGGAGGGAATTCACCCCTCCACTTT.